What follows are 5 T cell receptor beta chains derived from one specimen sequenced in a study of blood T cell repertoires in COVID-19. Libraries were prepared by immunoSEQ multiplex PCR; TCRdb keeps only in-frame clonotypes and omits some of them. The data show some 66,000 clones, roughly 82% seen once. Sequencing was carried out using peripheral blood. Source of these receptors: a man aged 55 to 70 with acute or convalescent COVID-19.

The CDR3 nucleotides read TGTGCCAGCAGCTTTGGGACAGTCCAAGAGACCCAGTACTTC. Its translation is CASSFGTVQETQYF. The chain links TRBV9 to TRBJ2-5, with 7 bases matching TRBD1. The germline V gene has CDR1 SGDLS and CDR2 YYNGEE. J was trimmed by 1 base and V by 4 bases; bases with no gene match: 4. The CDR3 is 14 amino acids.

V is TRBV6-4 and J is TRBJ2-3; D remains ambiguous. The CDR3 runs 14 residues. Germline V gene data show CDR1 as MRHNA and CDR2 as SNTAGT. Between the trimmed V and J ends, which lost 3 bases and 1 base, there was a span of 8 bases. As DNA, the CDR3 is TGTGCCAGCAGTGATAATTCTCGCACAGATACGCAGTATTTT. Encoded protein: CASSDNSRTDTQYF.

CDR3 bases: TGTGCCAGCAGCTTGGCACCCTCCTACGAGCAGTACTTC. Amino acids: CASSLAPSYEQYF. The chain uses TRBV11-3 and TRBJ2-7; D call uncertain. This CDR3 contains 13 residues. Germline CDR1 SGHNT, CDR2 YENEEA. V was cut by 3 bases and J by 0 bases, with 6 bases left in between.

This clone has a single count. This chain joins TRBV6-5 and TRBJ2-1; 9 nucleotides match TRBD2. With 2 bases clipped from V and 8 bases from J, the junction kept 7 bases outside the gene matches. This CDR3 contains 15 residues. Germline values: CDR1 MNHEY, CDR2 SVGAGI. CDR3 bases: TGTGCCAGCAGTTACCCGGGACTAGCCGGTTATGAGCAGTTCTTC. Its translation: CASSYPGLAGYEQFF.

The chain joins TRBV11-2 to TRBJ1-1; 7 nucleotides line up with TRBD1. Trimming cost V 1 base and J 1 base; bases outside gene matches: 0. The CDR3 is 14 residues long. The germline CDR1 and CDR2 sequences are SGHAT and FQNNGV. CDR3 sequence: CASSLGTGNTEAFF. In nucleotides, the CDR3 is TGTGCCAGCAGCTTAGGGACAGGGAACACTGAAGCTTTCTTT.